The rows below give T cell receptor beta chains drawn from one sample of a study of blood T cells in healthy people across ages. TCRdb re-analysed the 5' RACE reads in MiXCR, keeping a single row per CDR3 protein. The sample lists approximately 810,000 distinct CDR3 sequences; about 30% were seen once. The sample taken for sequencing was blood. These receptors were collected from a woman aged 80 or over in good health. Each CDR3 is given with its conserved first and last residue. Fields, in order: D gene, V gene, J gene, clone size, CDR3 protein. A D gene is named only where the DNA matches it firmly. Not all rows give a size; the values are once, few, many and, for expanded clones, a class.

.	TRBV25-1	TRBJ2-2	.	CASSEYRGGRRTGELFF
.	TRBV7-2	TRBJ1-6	many	CASSTEVGSPLHF
.	TRBV2	TRBJ2-4	.	CTQGPDSGNIQYF
TRBD2	TRBV6-2/TRBV6-3	TRBJ2-1	many	CASSFGTSGGAAEFF
.	TRBV10-2	TRBJ2-5	.	CASRRGGLGYGQYF
.	TRBV7-9	TRBJ1-2	many	CASRPDRISYGYTF
TRBD2	TRBV6-2/TRBV6-3	TRBJ2-3	.	CASSLARTSGKGRATDTQYF
.	TRBV5-1	TRBJ2-6	many	CASSLGAGPGANVLTF
.	TRBV5-5	TRBJ1-4	.	CASSETGMDEKLFF
.	TRBV20-1	TRBJ1-1	few	CSARDLTVVAFF
.	TRBV12-3/TRBV12-4	TRBJ2-1	.	CASSSGQRAMQFF
TRBD1	TRBV7-9	TRBJ1-2	many	CASSMTGVGGYTF
.	TRBV7-2	TRBJ2-7	.	CASTLGGLRDSGLLEQYF
.	TRBV12-3/TRBV12-4	TRBJ2-3	.	CASRLKSDTQYF
.	TRBV12-3/TRBV12-4	TRBJ1-6	once	CASSFGSGGAGNSPLHF
TRBD1	TRBV14	TRBJ1-4	few	CASSQGAYRGTNEKLFF
.	TRBV5-1	TRBJ1-2	.	CASSLQSLDFNYGYTF
.	TRBV28	TRBJ2-3	few	CASSLQGPTDTQYF
.	TRBV12-3/TRBV12-4	TRBJ1-3	few	CASTDRERPGNTIYF
TRBD1	TRBV12-3/TRBV12-4	TRBJ1-2	many	CASNWDRLNYGYTF
TRBD2	TRBV6-6	TRBJ2-2	few	CASSFGGGADTGELFF
TRBD2	TRBV7-2	TRBJ2-7	.	CASSSWTSRGEQYF
TRBD1	TRBV5-4	TRBJ2-2	.	CASSKSGTGSTGELFF
TRBD1	TRBV6-2/TRBV6-3	TRBJ1-2	many	CASKTGQAIYGYTF
TRBD1	TRBV20-1	TRBJ1-1	many	CSASRPGGNFPTEAFF
.	TRBV6-2/TRBV6-3	TRBJ2-1	many	CASSYPGRVLPGNEQFF
.	TRBV7-8	TRBJ2-6	.	CASSLVRASGISPSGANVLTF
.	TRBV6-6	TRBJ1-1	few	CASSPPVPNTEAFF
TRBD1	TRBV6-6	TRBJ2-3	many	CASTQGASTDTQYF
TRBD2	TRBV9	TRBJ2-1	.	CASSVRTGGINEQFF
TRBD1	TRBV4-3	TRBJ1-1	.	CASSPGQGRGNTEAFF
.	TRBV5-1	TRBJ2-6	.	CASSLDGNSGANVRTF
.	TRBV2	TRBJ2-1	many	CASSVGLLDEQFF
TRBD2	TRBV7-2	TRBJ2-3	many	CASSLGTSGPDTQYF
TRBD2	TRBV5-1	TRBJ2-5	.	CASRPLAGQETQYF
.	TRBV30	TRBJ1-2	many	CAWSISGTPMGGYTF
.	TRBV7-2	TRBJ2-3	.	CASSLAAGRSDTQYF
TRBD1	TRBV5-6	TRBJ1-1	.	CASSLERGRVEAFF
.	TRBV7-2	TRBJ1-2	.	CASSFRGGFDGYTF
.	TRBV20-1	TRBJ2-5	few	CSQWVQETQYF
.	TRBV5-4	TRBJ1-5	few	CASSLAGIDQPQHF
.	TRBV25-1	TRBJ2-1	few	CASSVEGPIHEQFF
.	TRBV6-2/TRBV6-3	TRBJ1-5	.	CASSAPGHFNQPQHF
.	TRBV25-1	TRBJ1-1	.	CASSDPRHRDTEAFF
.	TRBV20-1	TRBJ2-5	many	CSAREKIGSPIQETQYF
TRBD1	TRBV20-1	TRBJ2-7	many	CSARRDRPYEQYF